This T cell receptor (beta chain) was captured in a study of monozygotic twins with cystic fibrosis. Notes on the study in general: Shared CDR3 numbers were not associated with age, concordance or severity. In 13 of 16 pairs, V gene usage was closest to the co-twin's.

The CDR3 consists of 14 residues. CDR1 and CDR2 from the germline V gene are SGHTA and FQGNSA. V lost 5 bases and J 2 bases, leaving 12 bases between the germline ends. Repertoires were generated with immunoSEQ multiplex PCR, while TCRdb's copy carries only in-frame clones and drops some. The sample includes fewer than 20,000 clones, about 96% of them seen just once. Remarks on this clone: Its antigen remains unknown.

The source is a girl aged 2-15 years with cystic fibrosis. The rearrangement uses TRBV7-2 and TRBJ2-5; weak D call: TRBD1 (6 bases). Sequenced material: blood. DNA for the CDR3: TGTGCCAGCAGCCCACAGGGTGCACAAGAGACCCAGTACTTC. This gives the protein CASSPQGAQETQYF.